One sample yielded the 29 T cell receptor beta chains listed below, sequenced in a study of T cell repertoires in cytomegalovirus infection. Antigens of these TCRs are unknown. TCRdb re-called the reads with MiXCR, one entry per CDR3 protein. The sample lists hundreds of thousands of distinct CDR3 sequences; around 35% were seen once. The sequenced sample was cultured PBMCs, obtained from culture after CMV antigen stimulation. All receptors derive from a human donor in good health (CMV status not recorded). Some clones in this sample may be carry-over from other donors' samples.

This clonotype was recorded at least ten times. This rearrangement joins TRBV7-2 to TRBJ2-5; 7 nucleotides align to TRBD2. The CDR3 covers 14 residues. The V segment lost 5 bases and the J segment 7 bases; nucleotides outside the gene matches: 10. Germline assignment: CDR1 SGHTA and CDR2 FQGNSA. CDR3 in amino acids: CASSERLAFGTQYF. The CDR3 region has the DNA TGTGCCAGCAGCGAGAGACTAGCTTTTGGGACCCAGTACTTC.

The chain combines TRBV7-9 with TRBJ2-7; 11 positions match TRBD1. V trimming: 4 bases; J trimming: 3 bases; junction bases outside the gene matches: 5. The germline V gene encodes CDR1 SEHNR and CDR2 FQNEAQ (reference sequence). The CDR3 spans 15 residues. This CDR3 is CASSWGDRGIYEQYF. The CDR3 nucleotides read TGTGCCAGCAGCTGGGGGGACAGGGGGATCTACGAGCAGTACTTC.

The chain joins TRBV7-6 to TRBJ2-7, with D perhaps matching TRBD1 (6 bases). This CDR3 contains 15 residues. Germline V gives CDR1 SGHVS, CDR2 FNYEAQ. V lost 3 bases and J lost 2, with 14 bases in between. CDR3 sequence (DNA): TGTGCCAGCAGCTTTGGCAGGGGCCTTACCTACGAGCAGTACTTC. This sequence encodes CASSFGRGLTYEQYF. Full variable domain (outside the CDR3, taken from reference TRBV7-6 and TRBJ2-7): GAGVSQSPRYKVTKRGQDVALRCDPISGHVSLYWYRQALGQGPEFLTYFNYEAQQDKSGLPNDRFSAERPEGSISTLTIQRTEQRDSAMYRCASSFGRGLTYEQYFGPGTRLTVT.

The chain joins TRBV12-3 or TRBV12-4 to TRBJ2-1; D is undetermined. This CDR3 comprises 13 residues. The V gene lost 8 bases and the J gene lost 8 bases, with 16 bases spanning the gap. The CDR3 DNA is TGTGCCAGCTCATCTAATCCCCTGGATGAGCAGTTCTTC. It specifies CASSSNPLDEQFF.

A few counts support this clonotype. The chain carries TRBV4-2 and TRBJ2-7; D remains ambiguous. The germline V gene encodes CDR1 LGHNA and CDR2 YNFKEQ. This CDR3 region has 15 residues. V was shortened by 0 bases and J by 3 bases, with 12 bases between the two germline ends. The CDR3 DNA is TGTGCCAGCAGCCAAGAGCAAGGGCGCTTCTACGAGCAGTACTTC. The encoded protein is CASSQEQGRFYEQYF.

This clonotype was seen more than once but under ten times. The chain has TRBV6-1 and TRBJ2-3, with unresolved D. Per the germline V gene, CDR1 is MNHNS and CDR2 is SASEGT. The CDR3 has 14 amino acids. Between the trimmed V and J ends, which lost 5 bases and 4 bases, there was a span of 13 bases. DNA for the CDR3: TGTGCCAGCAGTCATCAGCCCCCGCCAGATACGCAGTATTTT. Translation: CASSHQPPPDTQYF.

This clonotype was seen at least ten times. The chain carries TRBV7-2 and TRBJ1-6; tentatively, D is TRBD1 (5 bases). Trimming cost V 5 bases and J 6 bases, with 11 bases left between them. The CDR3 is 14 residues long. Germline V gene data show CDR1 as SGHTA and CDR2 as FQGNSA. The CDR3, as DNA: TGTGCCAGCAGCGCGGGACGGAGTAATTCACCCCTCCACTTT. It is translated as CASSAGRSNSPLHF.

This clonotype was seen a handful of times. V gene TRBV4-2 combines with J gene TRBJ1-1; D not resolved. Trimming took off 0 bases at V and 3 bases at J, with 5 bases between the two ends. The CDR3 runs 13 residues. Germline V gives CDR1 LGHNA, CDR2 YNFKEQ. In DNA, the CDR3 is TGTGCCAGCAGCCAAGATCTGTACACTGAAGCTTTCTTT. It encodes CASSQDLYTEAFF.

This clonotype was observed a handful of times. The genes are TRBV10-3 and TRBJ2-3; TRBD2 aligns across 9 bases. Looked up from germline, CDR1 is ENHRY and CDR2 is SYGVKD. This CDR3 is 16 amino acids long. V dropped 3 bases and J dropped 1; count of bases not matched to a gene: 5. This CDR3 is CAISDGSSGGTDTQYF. For the CDR3, the DNA is TGTGCCATCAGTGATGGGTCTAGCGGGGGCACAGATACGCAGTATTTT.

The genes are TRBV12-3 or TRBV12-4 and TRBJ1-5; tentatively, D is TRBD1 (5 bases). CDR3 length equals 14 residues. Trimming pared 3 bases from V and 3 bases from J, leaving 9 bases between. CDR3 in DNA: TGTGCCAGCAGTTTTTGGGGGAACAATCAGCCCCAGCATTTT. Protein sequence: CASSFWGNNQPQHF.

The chain recombines TRBV20-1 with TRBJ2-7; D uncertain. Germline CDR1 DFQATT, CDR2 SNEGSKA (reference sequence). V lost 6 bases and J 3 bases, leaving 15 bases between the germline ends. The CDR3 has 13 residues. The CDR3 sequence is CSATPAGRYEQYF. CDR3 bases: TGCAGTGCCACCCCGGCCGGGCGCTACGAGCAGTACTTC.

This clonotype was recorded many times. CDR3 region: CASSSEGLMNTEAFF. Written as DNA, the CDR3 is TGTGCCAGCAGCTCAGAGGGACTGATGAACACTGAAGCTTTCTTT. The chain combines TRBV7-2 with TRBJ1-1, with D tentatively TRBD1 (5 bases). CDR1 is SGHTA, CDR2 FQGNSA, per germline. The V gene lost 4 bases and the J gene lost 0 bases, with 12 bases spanning the gap. The CDR3 sequence is 15 residues long.

The V gene is TRBV19, the J gene TRBJ1-6, with D tentatively TRBD1 (5 bases). The CDR3 covers 14 residues. V shed 3 bases and J shed 7 bases, with 10 bases lying between them. The V gene's germline CDR1 is LNHDA and CDR2 SQIVND (reference sequence). The DNA for the CDR3 is TGTGCCAGTAGTATCCAGGGAACGAATTCACCCCTCCACTTT. This gives the protein CASSIQGTNSPLHF.

The V call is TRBV7-2, the J call TRBJ2-5; TRBD2 aligns across 7 bases. This CDR3 has 15 amino acids. Germline assignment: CDR1 SGHTA and CDR2 FQGNSA. Trimming cost V 2 bases and J 2 bases; bases outside gene matches: 5. In nucleotides, the CDR3 is TGTGCCAGCAGCTTATCACGGGGGGTGCAAGAGACCCAGTACTTC. Its protein is CASSLSRGVQETQYF.

This clonotype was seen a few times. V gene TRBV7-2 combines with J gene TRBJ1-1, with a weak D call TRBD1 (5 bases). This CDR3 comprises 15 residues. V was cut by 5 bases and J by 4 bases, with 17 bases left in between. CDR1 and CDR2 from the germline V gene are SGHTA and FQGNSA. CDR3 sequence reads: CASSPVARVGTEAFF. CDR3 bases: TGTGCCAGCAGCCCAGTGGCCAGGGTGGGCACTGAAGCTTTCTTT.

Many counts were recorded for this clonotype. This sequence joins TRBV7-2 and TRBJ2-3; no reliable D call. The V gene's germline CDR1 is SGHTA and CDR2 FQGNSA. The CDR3 spans 14 residues. The V end lost 5 bases, the J end lost 7 bases, and 16 bases lay between the germline ends. The CDR3 sequence: CASSPRAAQYTQYF. The CDR3 bases are TGTGCCAGCAGCCCACGAGCCGCACAATATACGCAGTATTTT.

This clonotype was counted only a few times. V usage is TRBV11-2 and J usage is TRBJ1-2, with TRBD1 matching over 9 bases. With 5 bases clipped from V and 8 bases from J, the junction kept 12 bases outside the gene matches. Germline CDR1 and CDR2: SGHAT and FQNNGV. The CDR3 extends over 15 amino acids. CDR3: CASSPNRGRLIGYTF. In DNA, the CDR3 is TGTGCCAGCAGCCCAAACAGGGGGCGGCTAATCGGCTACACCTTC.

J is TRBJ2-3 and V is TRBV7-2; 10 bases are shared with TRBD2. The ends lost 8 bases at V and 1 base at J; junction bases unmatched: 6. Per germline, CDR1 SGHTA and CDR2 FQGNSA. The CDR3 spans 15 residues. This CDR3 is CASAYLAGGTDTQYF. The CDR3 DNA reads as TGTGCCAGCGCTTATCTAGCGGGAGGCACAGATACGCAGTATTTT.

This clonotype was picked up a small number of times. The genes are TRBV6-5 and TRBJ1-2; maybe TRBD1 (6 bases). The CDR3 runs 15 residues. Germline V gene data show CDR1 as MNHEY and CDR2 as SVGAGI. V was shortened by 2 bases and J by 7 bases, with 17 bases between the two germline ends. CDR3 nucleotide sequence: TGTGCCAGCAGTTACGAGGTCCTTGGGGGCGGTGGCTACACCTTC. Protein sequence: CASSYEVLGGGGYTF.

The chain joins TRBV20-1 to TRBJ2-3; the match to TRBD2 covers 9 bases. The CDR3 has 14 amino acids. CDR1 and CDR2 (germline): DFQATT, SNEGSKA (reference sequence). Trimming at V came to 6 bases and at J to 6 bases, leaving 10 bases not matched to a gene. The CDR3 DNA is TGCAGTGCCACAGCGGGGGGCAGCGAGGATACGCAGTATTTT. Its translation is CSATAGGSEDTQYF.

The chain combines TRBV19 with TRBJ1-1, with 8 bases aligning to TRBD1. The length of the CDR3 is 13 residues. The V segment lost 9 bases and the J segment 5 bases; nucleotides outside the gene matches: 8. Per germline, CDR1 LNHDA and CDR2 SQIVND (reference sequence). CDR3 sequence: CASAAQGVTEAFF. As DNA, the CDR3 is TGTGCCAGCGCCGCACAGGGGGTTACTGAAGCTTTCTTT.

The rearrangement joins TRBV12-5 to TRBJ2-7; possibly TRBD2 for D (6 bases). The germline V gene encodes CDR1 LGHNT and CDR2 FRNRAP. The CDR3 covers 16 residues. Trimming stripped 7 bases from V and 2 bases from J, with 21 bases between. The CDR3 sequence is CASAPAIGDFTYEQYF. The CDR3 coding sequence is TGTGCTAGTGCCCCAGCGATCGGGGACTTCACCTACGAGCAGTACTTC.

This clonotype was detected ten times or more. V is TRBV7-2 and J is TRBJ2-3; TRBD2 aligns across 7 bases. Germline assignment: CDR1 SGHTA and CDR2 FQGNSA. The CDR3 runs to 14 residues. Losses at the gene ends were 1 base for V and 6 bases for J; bases not matched to a gene: 4. The CDR3 reads CASSLGLSGDTQYF. In DNA form, the CDR3 reads TGTGCCAGCAGCTTAGGTCTTAGCGGGGATACGCAGTATTTT.

Only one count was recorded for this clonotype. This chain connects TRBV28 to TRBJ1-2; TRBD1 matches at 10 bases. Per germline, CDR1 MDHEN and CDR2 SYDVKM. This CDR3 comprises 17 residues. Trimming removed 5 bases from V and 9 bases from J; junction bases left unmatched: 18. The CDR3 reads CASSPHGQGVRQSSYTF. CDR3 DNA: TGTGCCAGCAGTCCACACGGACAGGGGGTGCGCCAAAGCAGCTACACCTTC.

This chain joins TRBV30 and TRBJ2-7; D uncertain. Deletions cut 5 bases from V and 5 bases from J, with 19 bases between. CDR3 length equals 14 residues. Looked up from germline, CDR1 is GTSNPN and CDR2 is SVGIG (reference sequence). CDR3 loop: CAWGDLGTYDEQYF. In DNA form, the CDR3 reads TGTGCCTGGGGCGACCTGGGCACCTATGACGAGCAGTACTTC.

The V call is TRBV6-6, the J call TRBJ2-3; possibly TRBD2 for D (6 bases). Trimming left V 7 bases short and J 8 bases short, with 16 bases between. The germline CDR1 and CDR2 sequences are MNHNY and SVGAGI (reference sequence). CDR3 length: 13 amino acids. The DNA for the CDR3 is TGTGCCAGCACCGACCCGGGACTTGTTACGCAGTATTTT. It codes for CASTDPGLVTQYF.

The count of this clonotype is one. This chain links TRBV27 with TRBJ1-6, with D unresolved. V was clipped by 11 bases and J by 9 bases, with 14 bases between them. The CDR3 is 12 residues long. The germline gives CDR1 MNHEY, CDR2 SMNVEV (reference sequence). Here the CDR3 DNA reads TGTGCCTCCGGGCCGGTCGGTTCACCCCTCCACTTT. Residues: CASGPVGSPLHF.

This clonotype was found once. The rearrangement uses TRBV6-6 and TRBJ1-1; D might be TRBD1 (6 bases). V was trimmed by 5 bases and J by 3 bases, leaving 13 bases between them. CDR3 length: 14 residues. The germline gives CDR1 MNHNY, CDR2 SVGAGI (reference sequence). The CDR3 sequence is CASSEGGTDTEAFF. CDR3 nucleotide sequence: TGTGCCAGCAGTGAGGGGGGCACGGACACTGAAGCTTTCTTT.

The V and J genes are TRBV6-1 and TRBJ1-2; 8 positions agree with TRBD1. V lost 6 bases, J lost 4 bases, and 10 bases stayed unmatched. Germline loops: CDR1 MNHNS, CDR2 SASEGT. CDR3 length equals 15 residues. The CDR3 DNA is TGTGCCAGCAGCAAGACCAGGGGGCTTATCTATGGCTACACCTTC. Translating gives CASSKTRGLIYGYTF.